This entry concerns a single T cell receptor beta chain. This specimen includes other DNA sequences encoding the same CDR3. Assay used: immunoSEQ multiplex PCR; TCRdb lists only in-frame clones, some missing. The table has around 500,000 clones, roughly nine tenths seen once; the top ten hold more than 1.5%. Documented treatment: some 20 received Ad26.COV2.S at low or high dose, single or two shots; about 5 received placebo; per-sample allocation not given. The samples date from day 63 after the first vaccine or placebo injection. This sample was included in a study of Ad26.COV2.S vaccination and SARS-CoV-2 variants. The source material was peripheral blood, sampled in a trial of Ad26.COV2.S vaccine versus placebo. The origin of this receptor is a person between 18 and 65 years old who received the Ad26.COV2.S COVID-19 vaccine or a placebo.

The CDR3 reads CASSITGLNTEAFF. CDR3 sequence (DNA): TGTGCCAGTAGTATAACAGGGTTGAACACTGAAGCTTTCTTT. The rearrangement joins TRBV19 to TRBJ1-1; D is perhaps TRBD1 (6 bases). This CDR3 has 14 amino acids. Germline V gene sequence: CDR1 LNHDA, CDR2 SQIVND (reference sequence). V lost 2 bases to trimming and J lost 0 bases, with 7 bases between them.